One sample yielded the 15 T cell receptor beta chains listed below, sequenced in a study of beta chain features in type 1 diabetes. General study findings and limits: Researchers report that Type 1 diabetes patients had moderately but significantly shorter TCRB CDR3s across all four CD4+ subsets.

All of the isolated RNA was reverse transcribed, so expressed TCRB transcripts were sequenced. Produced via immunoSEQ multiplex PCR; TCRdb's table is partial and in-frame only. The repertoire includes a few hundred thousand clones, approximately 13% of them detected once, and 0.013% to 0.015% sits in the top ten. Their specific antigens are unknown. Specimen: naive CD4+ T cells from blood. The receptors here all came from a woman younger than 30 with type 1 diabetes.

This clone turned up a few times. V and J are TRBV11-2 and TRBJ2-1; D is uncertain. The CDR3 consists of 15 residues. Germline CDR1 is SGHAT and CDR2 is FQNNGV. Deletions cut 1 base from V and 5 bases from J, with 12 bases between. The CDR3 spells CASSLGRGGHNEQFF. The CDR3 DNA reads as TGTGCCAGCAGCTTAGGGCGCGGCGGTCACAATGAGCAGTTCTTC. The full variable domain, in which reference TRBV11-2 and TRBJ2-1 provide the parts outside the CDR3, is EAGVAQSPRYKIIEKRQSVAFWCNPISGHATLYWYQQILGQGPKLLIQFQNNGVVDDSQLPKDRFSAERLKGVDSTLKIQPAKLEDSAVYLCASSLGRGGHNEQFFGPGTRLTVL.

This clone appeared a single time. The rearrangement links TRBV9 to TRBJ2-3, with a possible D match to TRBD2 (5 bases). The V end was cut by 3 bases, the J end by 2 bases, with 13 bases between. CDR1 and CDR2 (germline): SGDLS, YYNGEE. This CDR3 spans 15 amino acids. CDR3 DNA sequence: TGTGCCAGCAGCGCCTCGGACTTCCCCACAGATACGCAGTATTTT. Translated, it gives CASSASDFPTDTQYF.

This clone was recorded a few times. V and J are TRBV7-9 and TRBJ1-1, with 7 bases that match TRBD1. This CDR3 spans 15 amino acids. The V segment lost 3 bases and the J segment 2 bases; nucleotides outside the gene matches: 6. CDR1 SEHNR and CDR2 FQNEAQ come from the germline V gene (reference sequence). The DNA for the CDR3 is TGTGCCAGCAGCTTCGTGAGGACAGGAAACACTGAAGCTTTCTTT. Translating it yields CASSFVRTGNTEAFF.

This clone was seen more than once but under ten times. The chain has TRBV30 and TRBJ1-5, with unresolved D. Germline CDR1 is GTSNPN and CDR2 is SVGIG (reference sequence). Trimming shortened V by 1 base and J by 8 bases, and 12 bases separated the two germline ends. CDR3 size: 13 residues. The CDR3: CAWSGGGGEPQHF. The CDR3 DNA is TGTGCCTGGAGTGGAGGAGGAGGTGAGCCCCAGCATTTT.

CDR3 nucleotide sequence: TGCGCCAGCCGGGTGGTGGGACTTTTGAACACTGAAGCTTTCTTT. Its translation: CASRVVGLLNTEAFF. This chain connects TRBV5-1 to TRBJ1-1; D may be TRBD1 (5 bases). This CDR3 comprises 15 residues. Germline CDR1 reads SGHRS; CDR2 reads YFSETQ. V lost 7 bases, J lost 0 bases, and 16 bases lay in between.

The genes are TRBV9 and TRBJ2-1; 7 bases line up with TRBD2. The CDR3 runs to 17 residues. V dropped 3 bases and J dropped 6; count of bases not matched to a gene: 15. The germline gives CDR1 SGDLS, CDR2 YYNGEE. CDR3 protein: CASSALRDYYTGNEQFF. CDR3 nucleotide sequence: TGTGCCAGCAGCGCCCTCCGGGACTATTATACGGGCAATGAGCAGTTCTTC.

This chain links TRBV27 with TRBJ2-6; no clear D. Trimming cost V 7 bases and J 0 bases, with 7 bases left between them. Germline CDR1 and CDR2: MNHEY and SMNVEV (reference sequence). The CDR3 covers 14 residues. The CDR3 DNA sequence: TGTGCCAGCACCTTCGTCTCTGGGGCCAACGTCCTGACTTTC. It translates to CASTFVSGANVLTF.

The chain employs TRBV29-1 and TRBJ2-7; 7 bases agree with TRBD2. CDR1 and CDR2 from the germline V gene are SQVTM and ANQGSEA. With V trimmed by 4 bases and J by 3 bases, 9 bases remained unmatched. The CDR3 loop spans 14 amino acids. The DNA of the CDR3 is TGCAGCGTTGCGGGCCTAGCGGTGGACTACGAGCAGTACTTC. Its protein product is CSVAGLAVDYEQYF.

The V call is TRBV19, the J call TRBJ2-5, with D possibly being TRBD2 (5 bases). CDR3 length: 13 residues. V lost 5 bases and J 5 bases, leaving 12 bases between the germline ends. Germline assignment: CDR1 LNHDA and CDR2 SQIVND (reference sequence). The CDR3, as DNA: TGTGCCAGTAGTCCACGAGGGTTGGAGACCCAGTACTTC. Amino acid sequence: CASSPRGLETQYF.

V usage is TRBV5-1 and J usage is TRBJ1-2, with D perhaps matching TRBD1 (6 bases). The CDR3 has 15 amino acids. V lost 4 bases and J 4 bases, leaving 17 bases between the germline ends. From germline, CDR1 is SGHRS and CDR2 YFSETQ. The CDR3 nucleotides read TGCGCCAGCAGCCCACAGGGAGCCGTTCTCTATGGCTACACCTTC. Its protein product is CASSPQGAVLYGYTF.

This clone was counted between two and nine times. V usage is TRBV7-8 and J usage is TRBJ2-7; 11 bases agree with TRBD2. The length of the CDR3 is 16 residues. V shed 4 bases, J shed 6 bases, and the junction held 11 bases outside the gene matches. Germline CDR1 SGHVS, CDR2 FQNEAQ. The CDR3 coding sequence is TGTGCCAGCAGCTCTGCGACTAGCGGGAATTTTCGCGAGCAGTACTTC. As protein: CASSSATSGNFREQYF. Complete variable domain (other parts from reference TRBV7-8 and TRBJ2-7): GAGVSQSPRYKVAKRGQDVALRCDPISGHVSLFWYQQALGQGPEFLTYFQNEAQLDKSGLPSDRFFAERPEGSVSTLKIQRTQQEDSAVYLCASSSATSGNFREQYFGPGTRLTVT.

The sample holds a few counts of this clone. The rearrangement links TRBV4-2 to TRBJ2-1; TRBD2 matches 10 bases. With 4 bases clipped from V and 10 bases from J, the junction kept 13 bases outside the gene matches. The germline V gene has CDR1 LGHNA and CDR2 YNFKEQ. The CDR3 covers 16 residues. The CDR3 region is CASSRRGSGRDEEQFF. CDR3 nucleotides: TGTGCCAGCAGCCGGCGGGGGAGCGGGAGGGACGAGGAGCAGTTCTTC.

This rearrangement joins TRBV30 to TRBJ1-2, with TRBD1 matching 8 bases. This CDR3 has 13 residues. Trimming took 4 bases from V and 5 from J; bases not matched to a gene: 6. Germline V CDR1 and CDR2: GTSNPN, SVGIG (reference sequence). The CDR3 reads CAWTAGTGYGYTF. The CDR3 DNA is TGTGCCTGGACCGCCGGGACAGGATATGGCTACACCTTC.

This clone was seen a handful of times. The chain is built from TRBV29-1 and TRBJ2-3; TRBD2 matches 12 bases. Germline CDR1 reads SQVTM; CDR2 reads ANQGSEA. The CDR3 is made up of 15 amino acids. Trimming cost V 1 base and J 6 bases; bases outside gene matches: 5. The CDR3 spells CSVEVGLAGADTQYF. Written as DNA, the CDR3 is TGCAGCGTTGAAGTGGGACTAGCGGGTGCGGATACGCAGTATTTT.

This clone was counted a few times. The chain recombines TRBV28 with TRBJ2-3; 8 bases align to TRBD1. V shed 4 bases and J 6 bases; nucleotides not matched to a gene: 6. The germline gives CDR1 MDHEN, CDR2 SYDVKM. This CDR3 region has 14 residues. The CDR3 nucleotides are TGTGCCAGCAGTTCTCACCAGGGGGCTGATACGCAGTATTTT. The encoded protein is CASSSHQGADTQYF.